The 6 T cell receptor beta chains below all came from one sample that was sequenced in a study of CD4 T cells in relation to SARS-CoV-2 and coronaviruses. The unexposed donors gave CD4+ T cells in about 2010-2018, prior to COVID-19. Isolation of CD4+ T cells took place after about 9 days in culture. Antigens for these TCRs are unknown. Clones were read by immunoSEQ multiplex PCR, and TCRdb kept only the in-frame ones, dropping some. The sample consists of roughly 28,000 clones, 73% of them appearing once. Sequenced material: CD4+ T cells from PBMCs, cultured in vitro. These receptors were obtained from a human donor in good health.

Comments on this clone: At the DNA level, this CDR3 is encoded by other sequences in the same sample as well. The CDR3 loop reads CASSYGGSTDTQYF. The CDR3 region has the DNA TGTGCCAGCAGTTACGGCGGGAGCACAGATACGCAGTATTTT. This rearrangement joins TRBV6-5 to TRBJ2-3, with a tentative D call TRBD2 (5 bases). This CDR3 region has 14 residues. Per the germline V gene, CDR1 is MNHEY and CDR2 is SVGAGI. V was clipped by 2 bases and J by 0 bases, with 6 bases between them.

This clone was recorded a few times. The V and J genes are TRBV5-1 and TRBJ1-1; D may be TRBD1 (5 bases). CDR1 is SGHRS, CDR2 YFSETQ, per germline. This CDR3 is built from 15 residues. Trimming stripped 6 bases from V and 0 bases from J, with 15 bases between. As DNA, the CDR3 is TGCGCCAGCACCTCCGGTGGGGGTATGAACACTGAAGCTTTCTTT. It codes for CASTSGGGMNTEAFF. The full variable domain, its missing parts supplied by reference TRBV5-1 and TRBJ1-1, is KAGVTQTPRYLIKTRGQQVTLSCSPISGHRSVSWYQQTPGQGLQFLFEYFSETQRNKGNFPGRFSGRQFSNSRSEMNVSTLELGDSALYLCASTSGGGMNTEAFFGQGTRLTVV.

The V call is TRBV9, the J call TRBJ2-7; 7 bases are a match to TRBD1. V shed 3 bases, J shed 5 bases, and the junction held 5 bases outside the gene matches. This CDR3 has 13 residues. Per germline, CDR1 SGDLS and CDR2 YYNGEE. The CDR3 DNA reads TGTGCCAGCAGCGCGGGACAGTGGCACGAGCAGTACTTC. Protein sequence: CASSAGQWHEQYF.

This sequence joins TRBV7-2 and TRBJ1-2, with D perhaps matching TRBD1 (5 bases). Between the trimmed V and J ends, which lost 8 bases and 6 bases, there was a span of 19 bases. The germline CDR1 and CDR2 sequences are SGHTA and FQGNSA. The CDR3 runs to 14 residues. CDR3: CASPKKQQEHGYTF. CDR3 bases: TGTGCCAGCCCGAAAAAACAACAGGAGCATGGCTACACCTTC.

The sample holds a few counts of this clone. The chain's CDR3 is CATGANEKLFF. For the CDR3, the DNA is TGTGCCACCGGGGCTAATGAAAAACTGTTTTTT. The J gene is TRBJ1-4, the V gene TRBV2; D not certain. Germline assignment: CDR1 SNHLY and CDR2 FYNNEI. This CDR3 is 11 amino acids long. The ends were cut back, 10 bases at V and 3 bases at J, with 6 bases in the middle. Based on the CDR3 plus reference TRBV2 and TRBJ1-4, the full variable domain is EPEVTQTPSHQVTQMGQEVILRCVPISNHLYFYWYRQILGQKVEFLVSFYNNEISEKSEIFDDQFSVERPDGSNFTLKIRSTKLEDSAMYFCATGANEKLFFGSGTQLSVL.

The rearrangement joins TRBV6-5 to TRBJ1-2, with a tentative D call TRBD1 (5 bases). The CDR3 extends over 15 amino acids. With 8 bases removed from V and 6 bases from J, the gap between germline ends came to 22 bases. Germline CDR1 and CDR2: MNHEY and SVGAGI. Written as DNA, the CDR3 is TGTGCCAGCGGATTGGGGCAGGGAGGATCAGATGGCTACACCTTC. It is translated as CASGLGQGGSDGYTF.